At least ten counts were recorded for the clone carrying this T cell receptor (beta chain). The length of the CDR3 is 16 residues. Germline V gives CDR1 ENHRY, CDR2 SYGVKD. V was clipped by 2 bases and J by 0 bases; unmatched bases: 7. The source of the sample is a study of Graves' ophthalmopathy and Graves' hyperthyroidism. Amplification of TCR beta CDR3 regions used RNA transcripts. HTBI primers were employed in first-round RT-PCR, then a second-round multiplex PCR followed. TCRdb re-called the multiplex PCR reads with MiXCR, one entry per CDR3 protein. The sample includes roughly 610,000 distinct CDR3 sequences, over 20% of them seen just once. New diagnoses, under 2 months' duration, and ages 18 to 65 characterized the hyperthyroidism patients.

Input material: peripheral blood. The chain carries TRBV10-3 and TRBJ2-7, with 7 nucleotides matching TRBD1. The sequence was collected from a woman aged 18 to 35 with stable Graves' hyperthyroidism. Some clones in this sample may be carry-over from other donors' samples. CDR3 sequence reads: CAISETRQGLSYEQYF. CDR3 DNA: TGTGCCATCAGTGAGACCCGACAGGGTCTCTCCTACGAGCAGTACTTC.